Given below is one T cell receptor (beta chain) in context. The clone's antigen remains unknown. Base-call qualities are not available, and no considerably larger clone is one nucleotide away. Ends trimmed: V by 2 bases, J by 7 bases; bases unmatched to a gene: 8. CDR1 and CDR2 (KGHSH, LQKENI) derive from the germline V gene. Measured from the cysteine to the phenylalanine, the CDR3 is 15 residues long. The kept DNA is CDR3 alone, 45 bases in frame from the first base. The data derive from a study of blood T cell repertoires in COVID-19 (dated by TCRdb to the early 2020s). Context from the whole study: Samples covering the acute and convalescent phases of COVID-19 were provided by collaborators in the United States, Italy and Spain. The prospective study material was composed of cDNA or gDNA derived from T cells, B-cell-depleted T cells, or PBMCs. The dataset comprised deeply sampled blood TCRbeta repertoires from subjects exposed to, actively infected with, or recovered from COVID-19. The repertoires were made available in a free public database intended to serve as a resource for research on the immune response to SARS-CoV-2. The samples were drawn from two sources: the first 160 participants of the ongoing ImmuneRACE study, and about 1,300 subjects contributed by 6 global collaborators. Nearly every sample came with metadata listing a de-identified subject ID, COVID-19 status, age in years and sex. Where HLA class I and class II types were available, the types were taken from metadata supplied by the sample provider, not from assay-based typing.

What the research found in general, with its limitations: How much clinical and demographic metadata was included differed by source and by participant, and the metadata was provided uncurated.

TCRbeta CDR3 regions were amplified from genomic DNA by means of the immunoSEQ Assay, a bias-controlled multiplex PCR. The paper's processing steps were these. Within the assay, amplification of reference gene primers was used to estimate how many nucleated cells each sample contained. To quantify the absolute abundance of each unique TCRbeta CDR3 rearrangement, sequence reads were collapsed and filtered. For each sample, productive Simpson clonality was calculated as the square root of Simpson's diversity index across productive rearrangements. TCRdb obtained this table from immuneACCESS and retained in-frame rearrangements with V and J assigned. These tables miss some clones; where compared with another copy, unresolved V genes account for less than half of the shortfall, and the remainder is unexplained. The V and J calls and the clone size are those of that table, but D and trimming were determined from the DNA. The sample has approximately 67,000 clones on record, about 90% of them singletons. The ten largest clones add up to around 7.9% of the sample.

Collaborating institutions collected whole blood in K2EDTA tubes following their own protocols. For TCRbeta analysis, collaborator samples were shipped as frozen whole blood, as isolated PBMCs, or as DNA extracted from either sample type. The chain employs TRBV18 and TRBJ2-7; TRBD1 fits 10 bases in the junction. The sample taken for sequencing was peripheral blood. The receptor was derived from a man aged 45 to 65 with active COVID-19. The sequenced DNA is TGTGCCAGCTCACCAGGACGACAGGGGGCGAAAGAGCAGTACTTC. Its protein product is CASSPGRQGAKEQYF.